This T cell receptor beta chain was recorded in a study of Ad26.COV2.S vaccination and SARS-CoV-2 variants. Findings of the study overall: Vaccine recipients and placebo recipients showed similar non-spike TCR breadth. Vaccine recipients surpassed placebo recipients in spike-specific TCR breadth.

V shed 6 bases and J 1 base; nucleotides not matched to a gene: 3. The V gene's germline CDR1 is MNHEY and CDR2 SVGAGI. The CDR3 covers 14 residues. Assay used: immunoSEQ multiplex PCR; TCRdb lists only in-frame clones, some missing. The data show about 280,000 clones, around 87% seen once. For this clone: Its cognate antigen is unknown.

Treatment described: around 19 received Ad26.COV2.S at low or high dose, single or two shots; roughly 5 received placebo; per-sample allocation not given. Sampling was performed 63 days after the first vaccine or placebo injection. Boston provided a donor who was an adult aged 18-55 years. Sequences were derived from peripheral blood, sampled in a trial of Ad26.COV2.S vaccine versus placebo. The sequence came from a person between 18 and 65 years old who received the Ad26.COV2.S COVID-19 vaccine or a placebo. This chain connects TRBV6-5 to TRBJ1-1; 9 bases match TRBD1. The CDR3: CASRWGQGNTEAFF. CDR3 nucleotides: TGTGCCAGCAGGTGGGGACAGGGGAACACTGAAGCTTTCTTT.